What follows is one T cell receptor beta chain and its context. This clonotype was observed many times. Its antigen is still unknown. Base qualities were left out, and no much larger clone turns up one base away. Naive CD8 T cell libraries were made from around 18,000 to 910,000 sorted cells using 10%, 30% or 50% of purified RNA. On a BD FACSAria II, naive CD8 T cells were FACS-sorted as CD8+CD4-CCR7+CD45RA+ and collected into RLT Plus buffer. To test detection sensitivity, Jurkat RNA equivalent to ten TCR copies was spiked into samples of roughly 18,000-1,100,000 naive CD8 T cells. Enrichment of CD8 T cells was performed with RosetteSep CD8+ T Cell Enrichment Cocktail and Ficoll-Paque, after which ACK red cell lysis was carried out. Libraries were constructed by PCR. The sequencer was an Illumina HiSeq 4000. Preparation of bulk TCR libraries followed a previously described approach, with the TCR primers listed in Table S5. Purification of total RNA was performed with the Qiagen AllPrep DNA/RNA kit. Before analysis, reads from multiple sequencing runs of the same library were pooled. For the original study's pipeline: Reads were retained only if their TCR constant sequence matched exactly, and those retained reads were trimmed to 150 nt and grouped according to their 12-nt molecular barcodes. Reads inside each barcode group were sub-clustered using a 15% Levenshtein threshold, and a quality-weighted consensus sequence was constructed for each RNA molecule. Non-functional sequences were excluded, and lower-count sequences lying one edit away from another sequence were also excluded. Based on a fit of two negative binomial distributions, barcode sub-clusters having less than 20% of the maximum read count were discarded. TCRdb cleaned the public reads at Q25 with fastp, built clones with MiXCR and kept in-frame beta chains. Rows matching on CDR3 protein sequence are summarized as one entry with the most common DNA and genes. These V and J calls derive from TCRdb rather than the authors' analysis. The table for this sample lists 460,000 or so distinct CDR3 sequences; 20% to 25% of them were counted only once. Roughly 0.81% of the sample is held by the ten biggest clonotypes.

This specimen comes from a study of molecular identifiers for immune sequencing clone quantification (dated by TCRdb to the late 2010s). About the investigation overall: In a replicate experiment, RNA from about 21,000 or 97,000 naive CD8 T cells was split into five aliquots, four of which were sequenced. This methods study benchmarked molecular-identifier clustering-based TCR repertoire sequencing (MIDCIRS) and TCR RNA copy counting, using CD8 T cells to do so. Paper-wide results and their limitations: The naive libraries included spiked-in Jurkat TCR RNA (about ten copies' worth), and this RNA is not part of the donor repertoire. When barcode sub-clustering was left out, chimeric consensus sequences inflated TCR diversity, with chimeras reaching as high as 47%. Clones above 20 RNA copies held over 97% of molecules in CMV-specific effector cells but under 1% in naive cells. Spiked-in Jurkat TCR RNA equal to a single cell's worth was reported to be detectable even within 1,200,000 naive CD8 T cells. Highly expanded clone sizes could be underestimated if identical TCR molecules share a barcode. Modeling estimated about three recovered TCR RNA copies per cell, compared with about ten by digital PCR, which implies 30% to 35% capture efficiency.

This clonotype originated in a human donor in good health. Some libraries in this study had Jurkat cell RNA spiked in. The sequencing input was naive CD8+ T cells from blood, with Jurkat cell RNA spiked in. Read against the paper, the sample's cell subset or site label means: FACS-sorted CD8+CD4-CCR7+CD45RA+ naive T cells.

The nucleotide sequence is given as TGTGCCAGCATACCGGACGGGGGACGGGTCACAGATACGCAGTATTTT. The resulting protein is CASIPDGGRVTDTQYF. The rearranged segments are TRBV6-6 and TRBJ2-3; the D gene is perhaps TRBD2, from 6 matching bases. V loses 7 bases, J loses 2 bases, and the germline ends lie 19 bases apart. The germline V gene (reference sequence) supplies CDR1 MNHNY and CDR2 SVGAGI. The CDR3 measures 16 amino acids from cysteine to phenylalanine. Solely the CDR3 DNA is kept, with 48 bases framed from the first base.